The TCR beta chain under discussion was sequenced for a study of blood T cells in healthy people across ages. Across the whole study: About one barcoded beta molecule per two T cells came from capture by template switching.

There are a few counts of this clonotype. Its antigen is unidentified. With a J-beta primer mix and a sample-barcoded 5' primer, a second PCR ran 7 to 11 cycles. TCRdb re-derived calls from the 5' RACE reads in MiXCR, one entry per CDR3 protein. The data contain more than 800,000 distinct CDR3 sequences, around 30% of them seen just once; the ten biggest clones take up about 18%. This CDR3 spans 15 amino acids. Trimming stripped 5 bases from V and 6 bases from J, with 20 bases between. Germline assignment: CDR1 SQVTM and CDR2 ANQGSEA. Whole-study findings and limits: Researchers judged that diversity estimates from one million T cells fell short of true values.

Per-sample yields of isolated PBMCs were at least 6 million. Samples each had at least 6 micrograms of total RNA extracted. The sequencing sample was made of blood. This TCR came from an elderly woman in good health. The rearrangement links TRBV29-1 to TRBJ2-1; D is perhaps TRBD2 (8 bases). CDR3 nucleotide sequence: TGCAGCGTTCGACAGGGTAGGACTAGCTTCAATGAGCAGTTCTTC. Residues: CSVRQGRTSFNEQFF.